This T cell receptor beta chain was captured in a study of shared clonotypes between healthy human individuals. Study context: Researchers drew samples from two women and a few men aged 18 to 49.

Assay used: immunoSEQ multiplex PCR; TCRdb lists only in-frame clones, some missing. The repertoire holds 2 million to 2.5 million clones, with approximately 96% as singletons. This CDR3 is built from 13 residues. Trimming stripped 5 bases from V and 7 bases from J, with 13 bases between. Germline CDR1 and CDR2: SGHDT and YYEEEE. Worth noting for this clone: What it binds is not known.

Whole-study results and caveats: Naive CD4 clonotypes were shared across several donors at roughly 5%.

The V and J genes are TRBV5-6 and TRBJ2-1; perhaps TRBD1 as D (6 bases). This TCR came from a man between 18 and 35 years old in good health. The sequencing sample was made of naive CD4+ T cells sorted from blood. Specified subset: CD45RA+ positively selected. As DNA, the CDR3 is TGTGCCAGCAGTACAGAGGGGGAGAATGAGCAGTTCTTC. It is translated as CASSTEGENEQFF.